The 12 T cell receptor beta chains below were found in one sample sequenced in a study of control samples from healthy donors and cancer patients (dated by TCRdb to about 2020). Library creation used the immunoSEQ multiplex PCR assay. Not all clones reach the TCRdb copy of this immuneACCESS table, which keeps in-frame sequences only. Checked studies attribute under half of the gap to unresolved V genes and leave the rest unexplained. In all, the sample holds 150,000 to 200,000 clones, and 91% of those were seen once. The leading ten clones occupy approximately 1.6% of the sample. Sequencing was done on a sample of blood. The receptors shown here come from a woman aged 25 to 39 in good health.

The chain is built from TRBV7-2 and TRBJ2-1, with a possible D match to TRBD2 (6 bases). The CDR3 loop spans 15 amino acids. Germline-derived CDR1 and CDR2 are SGHTA and FQGNSA. Deletions cut 0 bases from V and 7 bases from J, with 13 bases between. This chain's CDR3 is CASSLAGGGDNEQFF. Here the CDR3 DNA reads TGTGCCAGCAGCTTAGCGGGAGGAGGGGATAATGAGCAGTTCTTC.

The rearrangement uses TRBV30 and TRBJ1-5; D is undetermined. Trimming removed 1 base at V and 0 bases at J, with 7 bases between. The CDR3 runs 14 residues. CDR1 is GTSNPN, CDR2 SVGIG, per germline (reference sequence). CDR3 loop: CAWSGSHSNQPQHF. The CDR3 DNA reads TGTGCCTGGAGTGGGAGCCATAGCAATCAGCCCCAGCATTTT. The complete variable domain, with remaining parts taken from reference TRBV30 and TRBJ1-5, reads SQTIHQWPATLVQPVGSPLSLECTVEGTSNPNLYWYRQAAGRGLQLLFYSVGIGQISSEVPQNLSASRPQDRQFILSSKKLLLSDSGFYLCAWSGSHSNQPQHFGDGTRLSIL.

The chain uses TRBV28 and TRBJ2-6; D ambiguous. Germline lookup yields CDR1 MDHEN and CDR2 SYDVKM. The CDR3 runs 15 residues. V was clipped by 0 bases and J by 0 bases, with 3 bases between them. The CDR3, as DNA: TGTGCCAGCAGTTTATGGGGCTCTGGGGCCAACGTCCTGACTTTC. The encoded protein is CASSLWGSGANVLTF.

A word on this clone: At one end, the junction sequence differs from germline, possibly due to a read error. The V gene is TRBV5-1, the J gene TRBJ2-1, with 9 bases lining up with TRBD2. CDR1 and CDR2 from the germline V gene are SGHRS and YFSETQ. The CDR3 runs to 16 residues. CDR3: CASRLGVSGSINEQFF. DNA of the CDR3: TGCGCCAGCAGGTTGGGGGTTAGCGGGAGCATTAATGAGCAGTTCTTC.

In this sample, this clone turned up once. A junction boundary mismatches the germline segment, possibly from a read error. The V call is TRBV5-3, the J call TRBJ2-7, with 7 bases aligning to TRBD2. TRBV5-3 is labeled an ORF, and its function is uncertain. The CDR3 extends over 12 amino acids. This CDR3 reads CARGTNSCEQYF. Written as DNA, the CDR3 is TGTGCCAGGGGGACTAACTCCTGCGAGCAGTACTTC.

The V gene is TRBV28, the J gene TRBJ2-3; D gene ambiguous. Germline CDR1 is MDHEN and CDR2 is SYDVKM. The CDR3 is 14 residues long. Trimming shortened V by 5 bases and J by 4 bases, and 13 bases separated the two germline ends. CDR3 sequence: CASSPAPSPDTQYF. CDR3 coding DNA: TGTGCCAGCAGTCCCGCCCCGTCGCCAGATACGCAGTATTTT.

This clone was observed a single time. Other nucleotide sequences in the sample specify the same CDR3. The chain couples TRBV15 to TRBJ1-5; D uncertain. The V gene's germline CDR1 is LNHNV and CDR2 YYDKDF (reference sequence). V dropped 1 base and J dropped 1 base, with 5 bases sitting between them. The CDR3 extends over 14 amino acids. The CDR3 sequence is CATSRGRSNQPQHF. The CDR3 DNA reads as TGTGCCACCAGCAGAGGTCGGAGCAATCAGCCCCAGCATTTT. Together with reference TRBV15 and TRBJ1-5, the CDR3 gives the full variable domain: DAMVIQNPRYQVTQFGKPVTLSCSQTLNHNVMYWYQQKSSQAPKLLFHYYDKDFNNEADTPDNFQSRRPNTSFCFLDIRSPGLGDTAMYLCATSRGRSNQPQHFGDGTRLSIL.

This rearrangement joins TRBV27 to TRBJ2-7; a weak D match, TRBD2 (7 bases). CDR3 length: 16 amino acids. V lost 5 bases and J lost 5, with 22 bases in between. Germline loops: CDR1 MNHEY, CDR2 SMNVEV (reference sequence). CDR3 bases: TGTGCCAGCAGTAGGGGGAGGGGATCTAATACGGACGAGCAGTACTTC. It yields the protein CASSRGRGSNTDEQYF.

The count of this clone is one. This rearrangement joins TRBV13 to TRBJ2-1; D is uncertain. The length of the CDR3 is 13 residues. Germline V lookup: CDR1 PRHDT, CDR2 FYEKMQ (reference sequence). With 5 bases removed from V and 5 bases from J, the gap between germline ends came to 10 bases. DNA of the CDR3: TGTGCCAGCAGCGCCGTATTAGACAATGAGCAGTTCTTC. This codes for CASSAVLDNEQFF.

This chain links TRBV28 with TRBJ1-4; D is uncertain. CDR1 MDHEN and CDR2 SYDVKM come from the germline V gene. With 4 bases removed from V and 4 bases from J, the gap between germline ends came to 10 bases. The CDR3 has 14 amino acids. CDR3 DNA: TGTGCCAGCAGTTACTTACAGATTAATGAAAAACTGTTTTTT. Its translation: CASSYLQINEKLFF.

V usage is TRBV7-2 and J usage is TRBJ2-3; 7 bases agree with TRBD2. The CDR3 covers 17 residues. Germline V gives CDR1 SGHTA, CDR2 FQGNSA. V lost 0 bases and J lost 0; bases outside the gene matches: 6. For the CDR3, the DNA is TGTGCCAGCAGCTTAGCGGCTAGCGGAACTAGCACAGATACGCAGTATTTT. Amino acid sequence: CASSLAASGTSTDTQYF.

This chain links TRBV24-1 with TRBJ1-1; D ambiguous. From germline, CDR1 is KGHDR and CDR2 SFDVKD. Between the trimmed V and J ends, which lost 4 bases and 1 base, there was a span of 9 bases. The CDR3 is 14 amino acids. The CDR3 region has the DNA TGTGCCACCAGTGAGGTGGGCAGGAACACTGAAGCTTTCTTT. As protein: CATSEVGRNTEAFF.